This T cell receptor (beta chain) was sequenced during a study of response to subunit inactivated influenza vaccine. Regarding the study as a whole: After each seasonal influenza vaccination, few new T cells are recruited, the authors suggested.

Germline values: CDR1 SGHAT, CDR2 FQNNGV. This CDR3 region has 14 residues. V lost 0 bases, J lost 3 bases, and 9 bases lay in between. This clonotype has more than one count but fewer than ten. Its antigen is as yet unknown. TCRdb ran MiXCR on the RT-PCR reads and lists one entry per CDR3 protein. The sample carries about 650,000 distinct CDR3 sequences, around a sixth recorded once. The V call is TRBV11-2, the J call TRBJ2-7, with D hard to call. This TCR was recovered from a man aged 45-60 years who received an inactivated influenza vaccine. The sequencing here drew on PBMCs from blood, taken approximately 12 days after vaccination. This CDR3 is CASSLDLALYEQYF. The DNA for the CDR3 is TGTGCCAGCAGCTTAGATCTGGCCCTCTACGAGCAGTACTTC.